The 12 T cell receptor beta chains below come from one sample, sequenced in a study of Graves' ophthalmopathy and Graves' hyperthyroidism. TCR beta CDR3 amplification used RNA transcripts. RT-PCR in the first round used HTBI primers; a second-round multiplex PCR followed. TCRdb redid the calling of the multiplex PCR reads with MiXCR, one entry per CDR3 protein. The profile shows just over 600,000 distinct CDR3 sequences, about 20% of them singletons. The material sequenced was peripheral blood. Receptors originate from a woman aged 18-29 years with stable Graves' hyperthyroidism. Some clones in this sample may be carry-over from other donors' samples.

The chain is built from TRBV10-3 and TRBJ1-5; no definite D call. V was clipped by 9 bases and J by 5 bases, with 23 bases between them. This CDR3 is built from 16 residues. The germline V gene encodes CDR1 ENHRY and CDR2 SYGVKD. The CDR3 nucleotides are TGTGCCATTGGCCCCCTGGCAAGCCGGCCGGATCAGCCCCAGCATTTT. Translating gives CAIGPLASRPDQPQHF.

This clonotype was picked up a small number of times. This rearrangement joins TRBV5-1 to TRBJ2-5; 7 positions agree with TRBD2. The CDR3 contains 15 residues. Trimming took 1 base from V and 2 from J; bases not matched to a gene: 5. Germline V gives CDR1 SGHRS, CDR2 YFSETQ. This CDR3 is CASSLPLADQETQYF. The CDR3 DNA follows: TGCGCCAGCAGCTTGCCCCTAGCGGATCAAGAGACCCAGTACTTC.

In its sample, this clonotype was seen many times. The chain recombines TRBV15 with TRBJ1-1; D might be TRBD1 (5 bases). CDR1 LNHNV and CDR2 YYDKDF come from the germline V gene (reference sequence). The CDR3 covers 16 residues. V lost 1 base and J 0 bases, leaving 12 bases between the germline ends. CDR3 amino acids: CATSRGGTVMNTEAFF. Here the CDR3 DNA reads TGTGCCACCAGCAGAGGAGGGACGGTTATGAACACTGAAGCTTTCTTT.

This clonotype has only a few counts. The CDR3 DNA sequence: TGCGCCAGCAGCTTGGGGGTCCAGCGGCAAGAGACCCAGTACTTC. The encoded protein is CASSLGVQRQETQYF. The chain recombines TRBV5-1 with TRBJ2-5; TRBD2 might be the D (5 bases). The germline V gene encodes CDR1 SGHRS and CDR2 YFSETQ. The ends were cut back, 0 bases at V and 2 bases at J, with 11 bases in the middle. CDR3 length: 15 amino acids.

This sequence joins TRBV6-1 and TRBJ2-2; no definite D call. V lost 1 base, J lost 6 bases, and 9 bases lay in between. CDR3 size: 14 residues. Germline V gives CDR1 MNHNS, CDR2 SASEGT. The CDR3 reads CASSEGLVPGELFF. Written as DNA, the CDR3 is TGTGCCAGCAGTGAAGGTCTGGTCCCCGGGGAGCTGTTTTTT.

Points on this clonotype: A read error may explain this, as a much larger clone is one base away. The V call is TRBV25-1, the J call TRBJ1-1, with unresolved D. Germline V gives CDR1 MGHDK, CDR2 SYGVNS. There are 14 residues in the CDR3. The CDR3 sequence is CASSDRGRNTEACF. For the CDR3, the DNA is TGTGCCAGCAGTGATCGGGGTCGGAACACTGAAGCTTGCTTT.

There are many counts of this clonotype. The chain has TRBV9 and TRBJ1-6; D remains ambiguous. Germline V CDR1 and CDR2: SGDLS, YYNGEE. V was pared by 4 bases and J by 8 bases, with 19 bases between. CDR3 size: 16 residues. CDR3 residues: CASSPQLAARDSPLHF. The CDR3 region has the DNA TGTGCCAGCAGCCCCCAACTGGCAGCGCGGGATTCACCCCTCCACTTT.

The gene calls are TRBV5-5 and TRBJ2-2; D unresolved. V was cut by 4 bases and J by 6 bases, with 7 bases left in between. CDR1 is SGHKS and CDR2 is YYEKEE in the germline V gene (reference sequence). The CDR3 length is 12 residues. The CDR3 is CASSPKAGELFF. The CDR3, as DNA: TGTGCCAGCAGCCCTAAGGCCGGGGAGCTGTTTTTT.

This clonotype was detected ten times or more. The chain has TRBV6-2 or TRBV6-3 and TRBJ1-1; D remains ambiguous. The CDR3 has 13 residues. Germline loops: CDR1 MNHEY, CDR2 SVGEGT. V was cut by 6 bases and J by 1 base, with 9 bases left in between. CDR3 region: CASRTPTNTEAFF. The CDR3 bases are TGTGCCAGCAGGACCCCTACGAACACTGAAGCTTTCTTT.

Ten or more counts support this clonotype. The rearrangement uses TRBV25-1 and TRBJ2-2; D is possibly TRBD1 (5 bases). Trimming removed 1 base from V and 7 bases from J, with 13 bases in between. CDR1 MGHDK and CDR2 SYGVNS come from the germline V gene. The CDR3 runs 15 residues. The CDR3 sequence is CASSESQGMVGELFF. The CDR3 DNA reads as TGTGCCAGCAGTGAATCCCAGGGAATGGTCGGGGAGCTGTTTTTT. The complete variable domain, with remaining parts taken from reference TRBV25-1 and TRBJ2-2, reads EADIYQTPRYLVIGTGKKITLECSQTMGHDKMYWYQQDPGMELHLIHYSYGVNSTEKGDLSSESTVSRIRTEHFPLTLESARPSHTSQYLCASSESQGMVGELFFGEGSRLTVL.

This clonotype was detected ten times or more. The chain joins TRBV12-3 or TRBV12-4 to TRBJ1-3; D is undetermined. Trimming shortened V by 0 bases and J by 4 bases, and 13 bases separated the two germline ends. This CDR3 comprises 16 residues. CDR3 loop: CASSLAPTTTGNTIYF. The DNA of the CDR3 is TGTGCCAGCAGTTTAGCCCCGACTACGACGGGAAACACCATATATTTT.

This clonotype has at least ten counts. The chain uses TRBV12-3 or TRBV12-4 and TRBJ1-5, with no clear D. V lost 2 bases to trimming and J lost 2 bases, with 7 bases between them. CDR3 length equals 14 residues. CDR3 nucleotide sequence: TGTGCCAGCAGTTTAAGCTTGGGCAATCAGCCCCAGCATTTT. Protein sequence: CASSLSLGNQPQHF.